These T cell receptor beta chains were read from a single sample in a study of blood T cell repertoires in COVID-19. Libraries were prepared by immunoSEQ multiplex PCR; TCRdb keeps only in-frame clonotypes and omits some of them. The sample lists hundreds of thousands of clones; 82% were seen once. Source material: peripheral blood. The receptors were gathered from a woman of 80 years or more with acute or convalescent COVID-19. The CDR3 runs from the conserved cysteine through the conserved F or W. Each record gives: J gene, V gene, CDR3 protein.

TRBJ2-2,TRBV7-2,CASSFPRGTNTGELFF
TRBJ2-1,TRBV6-5,CASSYSGGAEIEQFF
TRBJ1-2,TRBV28,CASSPTVLGYGYTF
TRBJ2-2,TRBV11-2,CASSLGGQGAWSTGELFF
TRBJ1-1,TRBV28,CASSLRQGARTEAFF
TRBJ2-5,TRBV3-1/TRBV3-2,CASSQDRRTSGAITRETQYF
TRBJ1-2,TRBV3-1/TRBV3-2,CASSQGQGYGYTF
TRBJ1-1,TRBV30,CAWRDQGGTEAFF
TRBJ1-2,TRBV27,CASSLFSTGKGGYTF
TRBJ2-1,TRBV24-1,CATSDGLAGGTYNEQFF
TRBJ2-5,TRBV7-2,CASSPRTAGGDETQYF
TRBJ1-2,TRBV27,CASRPTGGHGYTF
TRBJ1-5,TRBV7-2,CASSSTSAATQHF
TRBJ1-1,TRBV2,CASRQGLWTEAFF
TRBJ2-7,TRBV29-1,CSAQGTYEQYF